Presented here are 22 T cell receptor beta chains from one specimen sequenced in a study of T-cell reconstitution after alpha-beta-depleted transplantation in children. The TCRbeta library incorporated unique molecular identifiers. TCRdb re-called the PCR reads through MiXCR, storing one row per CDR3 protein. Here the sample spans fewer than 150,000 distinct CDR3 sequences, about 9.6% being singletons. This specimen consisted of PBMCs, mostly from graft donor cells, obtained 180 days after TCRalphabeta/CD19-depleted stem cell transplant. Source of these receptors: a girl in the first two years of life who had a stem cell transplant for combined immunodeficiency, so the T cells may come from the graft donor.

The V call is TRBV25-1, the J call TRBJ1-5, with D hard to call. Germline V CDR1 and CDR2: MGHDK, SYGVNS. Trimming removed 3 bases from V and 4 bases from J, with 7 bases in between. CDR3 size: 13 residues. The CDR3 bases are TGTGCCAGCAGTGACAGCTGGAATCAGCCCCAGCATTTT. Protein sequence: CASSDSWNQPQHF.

The CDR3 loop reads CASAPWAFGQGETQYF. The CDR3 DNA sequence: TGTGCCAGCGCCCCCTGGGCTTTTGGGCAAGGGGAGACCCAGTACTTC. The chain uses TRBV7-2 and TRBJ2-5; D call uncertain. Germline V gene lookup returns CDR1 SGHTA and CDR2 FQGNSA. Trimming shortened V by 8 bases and J by 5 bases, and 24 bases separated the two germline ends. This CDR3 region has 16 residues.

The CDR3 DNA reads TGTGCCAGCAGCTTAGAAGGTGGGGGGCACACAGATACGCAGTATTTT. This sequence encodes CASSLEGGGHTDTQYF. The V gene is TRBV7-2, the J gene TRBJ2-3, with D possibly being TRBD1 or TRBD2 (6 bases each). V gave up 1 base and J gave up 2 bases, with 13 bases separating them. This CDR3 spans 16 amino acids. The V gene's germline CDR1 is SGHTA and CDR2 FQGNSA.

The chain combines TRBV29-1 with TRBJ1-2; D call uncertain. The CDR3 contains 12 residues. V lost 3 bases, J lost 6 bases, and 11 bases lay in between. CDR1 and CDR2 from the germline V gene are SQVTM and ANQGSEA. DNA of the CDR3: TGCAGCGTTGACGATCAGCCGGATGGCTACACCTTC. This translates into CSVDDQPDGYTF.

The V gene is TRBV12-3 or TRBV12-4, the J gene TRBJ2-3, with TRBD1 matching 8 bases. J gave up 8 bases and V 7 bases, and 14 bases lay outside the gene matches. The CDR3 is made up of 15 amino acids. CDR3 nucleotides: TGTGCCAGCATTCCCCGGGACAGGCCTAGCTCTACGCAGTATTTT. Protein sequence: CASIPRDRPSSTQYF.

This chain joins TRBV20-1 and TRBJ2-7; tentative D call: TRBD2 (5 bases). The CDR3 spans 12 residues. The V gene's germline CDR1 is DFQATT and CDR2 SNEGSKA (reference sequence). Trimming cost V 3 bases and J 3 bases, with 9 bases left between them. The CDR3 loop is CSARTTYYEQYF. CDR3 in DNA: TGCAGTGCTAGGACTACTTACTACGAGCAGTACTTC.

The V gene is TRBV24-1, the J gene TRBJ2-1, with D perhaps matching TRBD1 (5 bases). This CDR3 is 16 amino acids long. Germline V gene sequence: CDR1 KGHDR, CDR2 SFDVKD. The germline V and J ends were trimmed by 3 bases and 3 bases, with 14 bases remaining between them. The CDR3 here is CATSDPRGDYYNEQFF. CDR3 DNA sequence: TGTGCCACCAGTGATCCAAGGGGCGATTACTACAATGAGCAGTTCTTC.

The chain recombines TRBV2 with TRBJ2-4; the D is unclear. Deletions cut 7 bases from V and 0 bases from J, with 10 bases between. There are 14 residues in the CDR3. Germline CDR1 reads SNHLY; CDR2 reads FYNNEI. For the CDR3, the DNA is TGTGCCAGCATGTCAGTAGAAGCCAAAAACATTCAGTACTTC. As protein: CASMSVEAKNIQYF.

This chain links TRBV7-2 with TRBJ2-5, with TRBD2 matching 9 bases. Germline values: CDR1 SGHTA, CDR2 FQGNSA. This CDR3 contains 14 residues. After removal of 5 bases from V and 5 bases from J, the junction contained 6 bases not matched to a gene. In DNA form, the CDR3 reads TGTGCCAGCAGCATATCTAGCGGGGTGGAGACCCAGTACTTC. Translating it yields CASSISSGVETQYF.

This clonotype was found a few times. V usage is TRBV7-2 and J usage is TRBJ2-2; 8 nucleotides agree with TRBD2. The length of the CDR3 is 17 residues. V lost 1 base to trimming and J lost 5 bases; unmatched junction nucleotides: 9. CDR1 and CDR2 (germline): SGHTA, FQGNSA. The CDR3 coding sequence is TGTGCCAGCAGCTTAGGTCCCGGGGGGGCCGGAACCGGGGAGCTGTTTTTT. It yields the protein CASSLGPGGAGTGELFF. Using reference TRBV7-2 and TRBJ2-2 for the parts outside the CDR3, the full variable domain is GAGVSQSPSNKVTEKGKDVELRCDPISGHTALYWYRQSLGQGLEFLIYFQGNSAPDKSGLPSDRFSAERTGGSVSTLTIQRTQQEDSAVYLCASSLGPGGAGTGELFFGEGSRLTVL.

This clonotype was counted between two and nine times. The chain joins TRBV7-7 to TRBJ2-3, with D unclear. Trimming pared 1 base from V and 0 bases from J, leaving 8 bases between. CDR1 and CDR2 from the germline V gene are SSHAT and FNYEAQ (reference sequence). The CDR3 is made up of 15 amino acids. This CDR3 reads CASSLGETSTDTQYF. CDR3 coding DNA: TGTGCCAGCAGCTTAGGCGAGACTAGCACAGATACGCAGTATTTT.

The sample holds many counts of this clonotype. V is TRBV20-1 and J is TRBJ1-4; TRBD1 might be the D (5 bases). The CDR3 is 13 amino acids. V was shortened by 2 bases and J by 7 bases, with 11 bases between the two germline ends. Germline CDR1 is DFQATT and CDR2 is SNEGSKA (reference sequence). In DNA form, the CDR3 reads TGCAGTGCTAGACAGGGTCTGGGTGAAAAACTGTTTTTT. Encoded protein: CSARQGLGEKLFF.

V gene TRBV6-5 combines with J gene TRBJ1-1; TRBD1 is a possible D gene (5 bases). CDR3 length: 14 amino acids. The germline gives CDR1 MNHEY, CDR2 SVGAGI. V gave up 2 bases and J gave up 1 base, with 8 bases separating them. CDR3: CASSYRGQNTEAFF. For the CDR3, the DNA is TGTGCCAGCAGTTACCGCGGACAGAACACTGAAGCTTTCTTT.

This clonotype was seen a handful of times. The V and J genes are TRBV29-1 and TRBJ1-3, with D perhaps matching TRBD1 (5 bases). This CDR3 is 14 amino acids long. Germline CDR1 is SQVTM and CDR2 is ANQGSEA. V was trimmed by 7 bases and J by 0 bases, leaving 13 bases between them. The DNA for the CDR3 is TGCAGCGCCCGCTGGGGGGGCTCTGGAAACACCATATATTTT. It specifies CSARWGGSGNTIYF.

The chain couples TRBV10-3 to TRBJ1-5; 8 bases fit TRBD1. Germline CDR1 and CDR2: ENHRY and SYGVKD. V trimming: 6 bases; J trimming: 4 bases; junction bases outside the gene matches: 2. The CDR3 loop spans 13 amino acids. CDR3 region: CAIRRDRNQPQHF. Here the CDR3 DNA reads TGTGCCATCAGGCGGGACAGGAATCAGCCCCAGCATTTT.

This clonotype was detected only a few times. The chain couples TRBV7-9 to TRBJ1-2, with D unclear. V shed 2 bases and J shed 0 bases, with 16 bases lying between them. CDR1 and CDR2 (germline): SEHNR, FQNEAQ (reference sequence). The CDR3 covers 17 residues. CDR3 sequence (DNA): TGTGCCAGCAGCTTACACCCGGGATACGGTGCTAACTATGGCTACACCTTC. It translates to CASSLHPGYGANYGYTF.

The chain links TRBV6-5 to TRBJ2-3, with TRBD2 matching 10 bases. With 3 bases clipped from V and 3 bases from J, the junction kept 3 bases outside the gene matches. CDR3 size: 15 residues. Germline V gene sequence: CDR1 MNHEY, CDR2 SVGAGI. The CDR3 loop is CASSYGTSVTDTQYF. The CDR3 nucleotides are TGTGCCAGCAGTTATGGGACTAGCGTGACAGATACGCAGTATTTT.

The chain uses TRBV10-3 and TRBJ2-3, with D perhaps TRBD2 (6 bases). This CDR3 region has 14 residues. In germline, CDR1 is ENHRY, CDR2 SYGVKD. V shed 5 bases and J shed 2 bases, with 11 bases lying between them. CDR3: CAISLSGPTDTQYF. The CDR3 nucleotides are TGTGCCATCAGTCTTAGCGGCCCCACAGATACGCAGTATTTT.

V gene TRBV20-1 combines with J gene TRBJ1-1; 9 bases match TRBD1. The CDR3 runs to 13 residues. Germline CDR1 and CDR2: DFQATT and SNEGSKA (reference sequence). J was trimmed by 5 bases and V by 6 bases; bases with no gene match: 7. This CDR3 reads CSALGQGKTEAFF. The CDR3 bases are TGCAGTGCCTTGGGACAGGGTAAGACTGAAGCTTTCTTT.

This clonotype has more than one count but fewer than ten. This rearrangement joins TRBV6-2 or TRBV6-3 to TRBJ2-1; D assignment may be TRBD1 or TRBD2 (5 bases each). Germline V gives CDR1 MNHEY, CDR2 SVGEGT. The CDR3 is 16 amino acids. Trimming removed 1 base from V and 5 bases from J, with 15 bases in between. CDR3 nucleotides: TGTGCCAGCAGTTACTTCGGGGCCCTGCTACACAATGAGCAGTTCTTC. Amino acid sequence: CASSYFGALLHNEQFF.

This clonotype was picked up many times. This chain connects TRBV29-1 to TRBJ2-1, with 8 nucleotides matching TRBD2. The V and J ends lost 7 bases and 7 bases, in that order; junction bases with no gene match: 12. The CDR3 has 14 residues. From germline, CDR1 is SQVTM and CDR2 ANQGSEA. CDR3 sequence: CSARAGAGKNEQFF. CDR3 bases: TGCAGCGCTAGAGCGGGAGCCGGTAAGAATGAGCAGTTCTTC.

This clonotype has a handful of counts. This rearrangement joins TRBV6-5 to TRBJ2-3; possible D gene TRBD2, 6 bases. The V gene lost 0 bases and the J gene lost 2 bases, with 12 bases spanning the gap. Germline V gene sequence: CDR1 MNHEY, CDR2 SVGAGI. The length of the CDR3 is 16 residues. CDR3 loop: CASSYSLASLTDTQYF. CDR3 nucleotide sequence: TGTGCCAGCAGTTACTCGCTAGCGAGTCTCACAGATACGCAGTATTTT.